Following are 18 T cell receptor delta chains from one sample sequenced in a study of gamma-delta T cells after stem cell transplantation. TCRdb re-identified clones in the RT-PCR reads via CATT. The sample consists of roughly 1,700 delta-chain clones, approximately 0.32% of them appearing once. Source material: gamma-delta T cells. The receptors here all came from a human donor. It is not recorded whose cells these are; they may come from a transplant donor.

This clone was detected only a few times. This DNA's translation differs at residue 4 from TCRdb's protein, which comes from a much larger clone; a read error is likely, and the protein shown is translated from the DNA. CDR3 loop: CACNFILGDTRSDKLIF. In DNA form, the CDR3 reads TGTGCCTGTAACTTTATACTGGGGGATACGCGTTCCGATAAACTCATCTTT. The chain has TRDV2 and TRDJ1; 13 nucleotides agree with TRDD3. From germline, CDR1 is GEAIGNYY and CDR2 EKD. The CDR3 is 17 residues long. V shed 6 bases and J 3 bases; nucleotides not matched to a gene: 12.

This clone counts as large. The chain has TRDV2 and TRDJ1; D perhaps matches TRDD3 (6 bases). The CDR3 spans 18 residues. V was clipped by 0 bases and J by 0 bases, with 19 bases between them. From germline, CDR1 is GEAIGNYY and CDR2 EKD. Here the CDR3 reads CACDTLGMGGLYTDKLIF. The CDR3 nucleotides are TGTGCCTGTGACACCCTGGGGATGGGGGGCTTGTACACCGATAAACTCATCTTT.

About this clone itself: A far larger clone is just one base off, so this is likely a read error. The V gene is TRDV2, the J gene TRDJ3; TRDD3 agrees at 12 bases. The CDR3 consists of 20 residues. Germline CDR1 reads GEAIGNYY; CDR2 reads EKD. The CDR3 protein is CACGTVLGDTHSWDTRQMFF. For the CDR3, the DNA is TGTGCCTGTGGCACCGTACTGGGGGATACTCACTCCTGGGACACCCGACAGATGTTTTTC.

This clone was seen more than once but under ten times. TCRdb's entry gives the protein of a much larger clone, which mismatches this DNA's translation at residue 10, likely from a read error; the protein reported here is translated from the DNA. The genes are TRDV2 and TRDJ1, with unresolved D. The germline V gene has CDR1 GEAIGNYY and CDR2 EKD. Between the trimmed V and J ends, which lost 0 bases and 1 base, there was a span of 14 bases. This CDR3 has 16 residues. This CDR3 is CACDTVLAGGTDKLIF. CDR3 DNA sequence: TGTGCCTGTGACACCGTCCTGGCTGGAGGCACCGATAAACTCATCTTT.

This clone came up a few times. This DNA's translation differs at residue 4 from TCRdb's protein, which comes from a much larger clone; a read error is likely, and the protein shown is translated from the DNA. V usage is TRDV2 and J usage is TRDJ1, with 9 positions matching TRDD3. The germline gives CDR1 GEAIGNYY, CDR2 EKD. The trim removed 5 bases at V and 3 bases at J, leaving 12 bases unmatched. This CDR3 spans 16 amino acids. Here the CDR3 reads CACGRLGEAVSDKLIF. The CDR3 DNA reads as TGTGCCTGTGGCAGACTGGGGGAGGCGGTATCCGATAAACTCATCTTT.

On this clone itself: Other DNA sequences in the same sample also yield this CDR3. The V call is TRDV2, the J call TRDJ1; the match to TRDD3 covers 12 bases. The CDR3 spans 19 residues. With V trimmed by 7 bases and J by 0 bases, 17 bases remained unmatched. CDR1 GEAIGNYY and CDR2 EKD come from the germline V gene. Here the CDR3 DNA reads TGTGCCTGCGATCCTGTACTGGGGGATACCCTCCCACACACCGATAAACTCATCTTT. Translating it yields CACDPVLGDTLPHTDKLIF.

Judged by abundance, this clone is large (0.1 to 1%). The identical CDR3 is also encoded by other nucleotide sequences in the sample. In DNA, the CDR3 is TGTGCCTGTGACACGGTAACGAATGGTGTGGAGACGTACACCGATAAACTCATCTTT. Encoded protein: CACDTVTNGVETYTDKLIF. This chain links TRDV2 with TRDJ1, with D unresolved. CDR1 and CDR2 from the germline V gene are GEAIGNYY and EKD. The CDR3 length is 19 residues. Trimming stripped 1 base from V and 0 bases from J, with 23 bases between.

As for this clone: With a much larger clone just one base away, this may be a read error. The J gene is TRDJ1, the V gene TRDV1, with TRDD3 matching over 11 bases. CDR3 size: 20 residues. Germline-derived CDR1 and CDR2 are TSWWSYY and QGS. The CDR3: CALGDALPYWGINFGDKLTF. CDR3 DNA: TGTGCTCTTGGGGACGCACTTCCCTACTGGGGGATAAACTTCGGCGATAAACTCACCTTT.

Turning to this clone: TCRdb has a much larger clone's protein, which differs at residue 16 from the translation of this DNA, likely because of a read error; what is shown is the protein translated from the DNA. The V call is TRDV2, the J call TRDJ1; the match to TRDD3 covers 12 bases. Germline CDR1 is GEAIGNYY and CDR2 is EKD. The CDR3 spans 18 residues. CDR3 nucleotides: TGTGCCTGTGACCCGTTACTGGGGGATACCGGATACACCGATAAATTCATCTTT. Residues: CACDPLLGDTGYTDKFIF.

Only a few counts were recorded for this clone. Being one base from a much bigger clone, this may be a read error. The gene calls are TRDV2 and TRDJ1, with TRDD3 matching 12 bases. The CDR3 sequence is 21 residues long. Unmatched junction bases numbered 20, after V lost 0 bases and J lost 4 bases. From germline, CDR1 is GEAIGNYY and CDR2 EKD. The CDR3 spells CACDTVPSGLELGDTIDKLIF. CDR3 nucleotides: TGTGCCTGTGACACCGTCCCCTCCGGCCTCGAACTGGGGGATACAATCGATAAACTCATCTTT.

By its share, this clone is medium-sized. The chain employs TRDV2 and TRDJ3, with 8 bases aligning to TRDD3. Trimming took 3 bases from V and 2 from J; bases not matched to a gene: 11. In germline, CDR1 is GEAIGNYY, CDR2 EKD. The CDR3 is made up of 19 amino acids. The CDR3 nucleotides are TGTGCCTGTGACGAGACTGGGGGTTCCAAGACCTGGGACACCCGACAGATGTTTTTC. It codes for CACDETGGSKTWDTRQMFF.

A word on this clone: This DNA's translation and the protein TCRdb lists, from a much larger clone, do not match at residue 15, likely due to a read error; the protein shown is translated from the DNA. CDR3 residues: CACDSLLGVLTDKLTF. For the CDR3, the DNA is TGTGCCTGTGACTCCTTGCTGGGGGTCCTCACCGATAAACTCACCTTT. The V call is TRDV2, the J call TRDJ1; 7 bases align to TRDD3. The V gene's germline CDR1 is GEAIGNYY and CDR2 EKD. This CDR3 region has 16 residues.

This clone is medium-sized within its sample. At one end the junction does not follow the germline gene, possibly because of a read error. The CDR3 nucleotides read TGTGCCCGTGACAGCCTGGGGGATCCAGATTACACCGATAAACTCATCTTT. Its translation: CARDSLGDPDYTDKLIF. The chain couples TRDV2 to TRDJ1, with TRDD3 identical over 9 bases. Germline CDR1 and CDR2: GEAIGNYY and EKD. The CDR3 covers 17 residues.

This clone was seen a handful of times. One base away lies a much larger clone, so this may be a sequencing read error. This same CDR3 is encoded by further DNA sequences in the sample. This chain links TRDV2 with TRDJ1; 8 bases line up with TRDD3. In germline, CDR1 is GEAIGNYY, CDR2 EKD. The CDR3 spans 18 residues. This CDR3 is CACEFMGGGGSYTDKLIF. The CDR3 nucleotides read TGTGCCTGTGAATTCATGGGGGGTGGGGGATCCTACACCGATAAACTTATCTTT.

This clone was picked up a small number of times. DNA of the CDR3: TGTGCCTGTGACACCTTGGGCCGGGGATCGGGCGATAAACTCATCTTT. Translating gives CACDTLGRGSGDKLIF. The chain uses TRDV2 and TRDJ1; weak D call: TRDD3 (6 bases). The CDR3 extends over 16 amino acids. The V gene lost 0 bases and the J gene lost 4 bases, with 17 bases spanning the gap. Germline loops: CDR1 GEAIGNYY, CDR2 EKD.

By share, this clone counts as large. V and J are TRDV2 and TRDJ1; D remains ambiguous. The CDR3 spans 14 residues. V dropped 0 bases and J dropped 1 base, with 8 bases sitting between them. Germline V gene sequence: CDR1 GEAIGNYY, CDR2 EKD. CDR3 in DNA: TGTGCCTGTGACACCCTCCAAGCCACCGATAAACTCATCTTT. Translation: CACDTLQATDKLIF.

A note on this clone: Translating this DNA gives a protein that differs at residue 6 from the TCRdb one, which belongs to a much larger clone; a read error is likely, and the protein shown is this translation. The chain combines TRDV2 with TRDJ1; D remains unclear. Germline lookup yields CDR1 GEAIGNYY and CDR2 EKD. CDR3 length: 16 amino acids. V was clipped by 0 bases and J by 4 bases, with 17 bases between them. The CDR3 region has the DNA TGTGCCTGTGACACCATGAGCGACGCGGGCGGCGATAAACTCATCTTT. Translation: CACDTMSDAGGDKLIF.

The chain employs TRDV2 and TRDJ1; 8 nucleotides align to TRDD3. TCRdb carries no J gene annotation; the J gene was assigned here by matching the DNA with germline. The CDR3 consists of 20 residues. The junction had 17 bases not matched to a gene; V was cut back by 0 bases and J by 0 bases. The V gene's germline CDR1 is GEAIGNYY and CDR2 EKD. The DNA of the CDR3 is TGTGCCTGTGACACCATAACTGGGGGGCCAAAAAGGGAGCACACCGATAAACTCATCTTT. Residues: CACDTITGGPKREHTDKLIF.